This T cell receptor (beta chain) was identified during a study of blood T cell repertoires in COVID-19. Study in general: Material from acute and convalescent COVID-19 was sourced from the United States, Italy and Spain. Sources were T cells, B-cell-depleted T cells, or PBMCs; the material itself was cDNA or gDNA.

Trimming pared 4 bases from V and 5 bases from J, leaving 12 bases between. CDR3 size: 14 residues. Germline CDR1 and CDR2: SGHRS and YFSETQ. In the original analysis: Estimates of nucleated cell counts were drawn from the amplification of reference gene primers. Clones were sequenced by immunoSEQ multiplex PCR, and TCRdb holds only the in-frame ones, with some missing. V and J calls and clone size are those listed in that table; D and trimming were worked out from the DNA. Of approximately 90,000 clones listed, more than 65% were seen once; the top ten hold 11%. This TCR came from an older man with acute or convalescent COVID-19. The V call is TRBV5-1, the J call TRBJ2-2, with D tentatively TRBD1 (5 bases). The source material was peripheral blood. CDR3 residues: CASSPGYRTGELFF. CDR3 bases: TGCGCCAGCAGCCCAGGGTATAGGACCGGGGAGCTGTTTTTT. The full variable domain, completed using reference TRBV5-1 and TRBJ2-2, is KAGVTQTPRYLIKTRGQQVTLSCSPISGHRSVSWYQQTPGQGLQFLFEYFSETQRNKGNFPGRFSGRQFSNSRSEMNVSTLELGDSALYLCASSPGYRTGELFFGEGSRLTVL.